This T cell receptor beta chain is from a study of T cell responses to AZD1222 COVID-19 vaccine. Study-wide background: Pooled samples include second doses given at about 4 or 12 weeks. Study-wide results and caveats: The CD4 TCRs associated with vaccination extended across spike and predominated at 160-218 and 743-854.

Concerning this clone itself: No antigen is known for it.

Only in-frame clones appear in the TCRdb table, and some are missing; sequencing was by immunoSEQ multiplex PCR. This sample has 150,000 to 200,000 clones, with over 90% found just once. Sequencing used peripheral blood, obtained on day 0 of AZD1222 vaccination. This receptor was obtained from an adult in good health.

CDR3 in amino acids: CASSLGLAGNTDTQYF. The CDR3 DNA reads TGTGCCAGCAGTTTGGGACTAGCGGGGAACACAGATACGCAGTATTTT. This rearrangement joins TRBV6-6 to TRBJ2-3, with 13 bases that match TRBD2. CDR1 and CDR2 from the germline V gene are MNHNY and SVGAGI (reference sequence). With V trimmed by 4 bases and J by 2 bases, 3 bases remained unmatched. CDR3 length: 16 residues.